A single sample is the source of the 8 T cell receptor beta chains below, sequenced in a study of T-cell memory formation after mild COVID-19. From the 5' RACE reads, TCRdb called clonotypes with MiXCR, one entry per CDR3 protein. The data show 550,000 to 650,000 distinct CDR3 sequences, 17% seen once. Sequencing was carried out using PBMCs or a T cell subset sorted from them (not recorded which). These receptor sequences come from an adult woman who had mild COVID-19 (a few samples of this study predate the infection). Cell type and time point are not known.

This clonotype was seen a few times. The rearrangement uses TRBV3-1 and TRBJ1-5, with 7 nucleotides matching TRBD1. Germline CDR1 is LGHDT and CDR2 is YNNKEL (reference sequence). This CDR3 spans 17 amino acids. The V and J ends lost 1 base and 6 bases, in that order; junction bases with no gene match: 12. The CDR3 DNA is TGTGCCAGCAGCCAAGTTGGCGCAGGGGGGAAGGGTCAGCCCCAGCATTTT. Its translation: CASSQVGAGGKGQPQHF.

The chain joins TRBV7-8 to TRBJ2-5; 12 positions match TRBD2. V was pared by 5 bases and J by 6 bases, with 16 bases of the junction left unmatched. This CDR3 has 18 amino acids. Germline V CDR1 and CDR2: SGHVS, FQNEAQ. The DNA of the CDR3 is TGTGCCAGCAGCCGGCAGGGGTCGACTAGCGGGAGAACGCAGACCCAGTACTTC. It yields the protein CASSRQGSTSGRTQTQYF. Complete variable domain (other parts from reference TRBV7-8 and TRBJ2-5): GAGVSQSPRYKVAKRGQDVALRCDPISGHVSLFWYQQALGQGPEFLTYFQNEAQLDKSGLPSDRFFAERPEGSVSTLKIQRTQQEDSAVYLCASSRQGSTSGRTQTQYFGPGTRLLVL.

The V call is TRBV5-1, the J call TRBJ2-1; the match to TRBD2 covers 11 bases. The CDR3 length is 16 residues. CDR1 is SGHRS, CDR2 YFSETQ, per germline. V lost 3 bases, J lost 4 bases, and 6 bases stayed unmatched. The CDR3 DNA follows: TGCGCCAGCAGCTCGGGACTAGCGGACCAATACAATGAGCAGTTCTTC. Protein sequence: CASSSGLADQYNEQFF.

CDR3: CASSLREGNTEAFF. CDR3 nucleotides: TGTGCCAGCAGTCTGCGAGAGGGGAACACTGAAGCTTTCTTT. The J gene is TRBJ1-1, the V gene TRBV12-3 or TRBV12-4; D not resolved. CDR3 size: 14 residues. The V end was cut by 5 bases, the J end by 1 base, with 11 bases between.

This clonotype is a singleton in its sample. The genes are TRBV7-6 and TRBJ2-3, with 10 bases lining up with TRBD1. V shed 3 bases and J 8 bases; nucleotides not matched to a gene: 5. This CDR3 has 14 residues. The germline V gene encodes CDR1 SGHVS and CDR2 FNYEAQ. This chain's CDR3 is CASSLETGGRTQYF. The CDR3 coding sequence is TGTGCCAGCAGCTTGGAGACAGGGGGCCGTACGCAGTATTTT.

This sequence joins TRBV4-3 and TRBJ2-5, with 10 positions matching TRBD2. CDR1 and CDR2 from the germline V gene are LGHNA and YSLEER. The V segment lost 0 bases and the J segment 4 bases; nucleotides outside the gene matches: 8. The CDR3 has 17 amino acids. The CDR3 sequence is CASSQEGLAGVGETQYF. The CDR3 DNA reads TGCGCCAGCAGCCAAGAGGGGCTAGCGGGAGTGGGAGAGACCCAGTACTTC.

The rearrangement uses TRBV20-1 and TRBJ2-5; TRBD1 is a possible D gene (5 bases). The CDR3 is 15 amino acids. Germline V gene sequence: CDR1 DFQATT, CDR2 SNEGSKA (reference sequence). With 5 bases removed from V and 7 bases from J, the gap between germline ends came to 23 bases. CDR3 region: CSAPPKDKAGWTQYF. In nucleotides, the CDR3 is TGCAGTGCTCCTCCGAAGGACAAGGCCGGTTGGACCCAGTACTTC.

The gene calls are TRBV30 and TRBJ1-1, with 7 bases aligning to TRBD1. V lost 0 bases, J lost 4 bases, and 2 bases stayed unmatched. CDR1 is GTSNPN and CDR2 is SVGIG in the germline V gene (reference sequence). The CDR3 is made up of 13 amino acids. The CDR3 is CAWSVQGPTEAFF. For the CDR3, the DNA is TGTGCCTGGAGTGTACAGGGGCCCACTGAAGCTTTCTTT.